This T cell receptor beta chain is from a study of cytomegalovirus exposure and HLA in healthy donors. Study results and caveats: Most TCRs appeared rarely, but some public TCRs recurred in many donors.

In regard to this clone: Its matching antigen is unknown.

The CDR3 has 15 amino acids. Looked up from germline, CDR1 is LNHNV and CDR2 is YYDKDF (reference sequence). The V end lost 1 base, the J end lost 6 bases, and 16 bases lay between the germline ends. Both 60 Vbeta primers and 13 Jbeta primers went into the PCR. In the original workflow: It was a later analysis that counted tens of millions of unique TCR beta chains, of which approximately 9.9 million were shared. Libraries were prepared by immunoSEQ multiplex PCR; TCRdb keeps only in-frame clonotypes and omits some of them. V and J calls plus clone size are reproduced from that table; the DNA served to infer D and trimming. The sample yields 180,000 or so clones, about three quarters seen once.

Sequenced: PBMCs. This rearrangement joins TRBV15 to TRBJ2-7; TRBD1 might be the D (6 bases). This sequence was found in a man in his forties or fifties in good health and CMV-seropositive. CDR3 in DNA: TGTGCCACCAGCAGAGGCAGGGGCTCAATTATCGAGCAGTACGTC. Its translation: CATSRGRGSIIEQYV.